These 19 T cell receptor beta chains share one sample of origin, sequenced in a study of T cell responses to AZD1222 COVID-19 vaccine listed by TCRdb under 2021. The time point label for this specimen denotes: baseline before first vaccination. The method behind the library was the immunoSEQ multiplex PCR assay. TCRdb provides this immuneACCESS table in a form limited to in-frame rearrangements. Some clones are lacking; in checked studies, under half of them reflect an unresolved V gene, and why the rest are absent is not known. For this sample the table gives about 150,000 clones, of which more than 75% were detected only once. In total, the top ten clones hold 15% to 20% of the sample. Sequencing used peripheral blood, obtained on day 0 of AZD1222 vaccination. Source of these receptors: an adult in good health.

The CDR3 nucleotides are TGTGCCAGCAGCCCCGACGGGCAGTATGGCTACACCTTC. Encoded protein: CASSPDGQYGYTF. This chain connects TRBV7-2 to TRBJ1-2; D remains ambiguous. In germline, CDR1 is SGHTA, CDR2 FQGNSA. This CDR3 comprises 13 residues. V shed 5 bases and J shed 5 bases, with 12 bases lying between them.

The chain carries TRBV27 and TRBJ2-3; D is ambiguous. Trimming removed 5 bases from V and 6 bases from J, with 9 bases in between. The CDR3 has 12 residues. Germline V gene lookup returns CDR1 MNHEY and CDR2 SMNVEV (reference sequence). The CDR3 nucleotides read TGTGCCAGCAGTCCCCTCGGTGATACGCAGTATTTT. It yields the protein CASSPLGDTQYF.

V gene TRBV30 combines with J gene TRBJ1-1, with D unclear. V was shortened by 1 base and J by 2 bases, with 5 bases between the two germline ends. CDR1 and CDR2 (germline): GTSNPN, SVGIG (reference sequence). This CDR3 is 12 amino acids long. This CDR3 is CAWSGVNTEAFF. For the CDR3, the DNA is TGTGCCTGGAGTGGGGTCAACACTGAAGCTTTCTTT. The full variable domain, in which reference TRBV30 and TRBJ1-1 provide the parts outside the CDR3, is SQTIHQWPATLVQPVGSPLSLECTVEGTSNPNLYWYRQAAGRGLQLLFYSVGIGQISSEVPQNLSASRPQDRQFILSSKKLLLSDSGFYLCAWSGVNTEAFFGQGTRLTVV.

This chain's CDR3 is CASSPPTSGNGEQYF. The CDR3 DNA reads as TGTGCCAGCAGTCCTCCCACTAGCGGGAATGGGGAGCAGTACTTC. The rearrangement joins TRBV28 to TRBJ2-7; 10 nucleotides match TRBD2. This CDR3 comprises 15 residues. CDR1 MDHEN and CDR2 SYDVKM come from the germline V gene. The V and J ends lost 5 bases and 7 bases, in that order; junction bases with no gene match: 11.

This clone has just one count. This sequence joins TRBV7-8 and TRBJ1-1; the match to TRBD1 covers 11 bases. Per germline, CDR1 SGHVS and CDR2 FQNEAQ. The V gene end was trimmed by 4 bases and the J gene end by 4 bases; junction bases not matched to a gene: 11. The CDR3 spans 17 residues. This chain's CDR3 is CASSSYGRGQGGTEAFF. In DNA form, the CDR3 reads TGTGCCAGCAGCTCTTATGGGAGGGGACAGGGGGGCACTGAAGCTTTCTTT.

J is TRBJ2-1 and V is TRBV30; 8 bases are a match to TRBD1. Germline V gives CDR1 GTSNPN, CDR2 SVGIG (reference sequence). This CDR3 is 13 amino acids long. Trimming removed 6 bases from V and 1 base from J; junction bases left unmatched: 2. CDR3 protein: CACQGASYNEQFF. CDR3 nucleotides: TGTGCCTGCCAGGGGGCTTCCTACAATGAGCAGTTCTTC.

The CDR3 loop reads CASSGRTFYGYTF. CDR3 coding DNA: TGTGCCAGCAGTGGTCGGACTTTCTATGGCTACACCTTC. V usage is TRBV2 and J usage is TRBJ1-2; D remains ambiguous. The CDR3 runs to 13 residues. The germline V gene has CDR1 SNHLY and CDR2 FYNNEI. V was shortened by 4 bases and J by 4 bases, with 10 bases between the two germline ends.

Regarding this clone: The junction shows a germline mismatch at one end, possibly a read error. The chain has TRBV18 and TRBJ1-3; D possibly corresponds to TRBD1 (6 bases). Germline CDR1 and CDR2: KGHSH and LQKENI. This CDR3 is built from 16 residues. DNA of the CDR3: TGTGCCAGCTCACCACAGACGGGACACCCTGGCAACACCATATATTTT. Residues: CASSPQTGHPGNTIYF.

CDR3 sequence reads: CASSLDGSGELFF. The CDR3 DNA reads as TGTGCCAGCAGTCTGGATGGGTCCGGGGAGCTGTTTTTT. This chain connects TRBV27 to TRBJ2-2; D ambiguous. V was shortened by 5 bases and J by 6 bases, with 10 bases between the two germline ends. The CDR3 is 13 amino acids. Germline V CDR1 and CDR2: MNHEY, SMNVEV (reference sequence).

The V gene is TRBV7-3, the J gene TRBJ1-1; D not resolved. Germline V gives CDR1 SGHTA, CDR2 FQGTGA. V was pared by 0 bases and J by 1 base, with 3 bases between. CDR3 size: 13 residues. The CDR3 sequence: CASSLTKNTEAFF. The CDR3 DNA follows: TGTGCCAGCAGCTTAACCAAGAACACTGAAGCTTTCTTT.

This chain links TRBV7-2 with TRBJ2-3, with D tentatively TRBD1 or TRBD2 (5 bases each). Trimming shortened V by 4 bases and J by 8 bases, and 10 bases separated the two germline ends. The germline CDR1 and CDR2 sequences are SGHTA and FQGNSA. The CDR3 runs to 12 residues. In DNA form, the CDR3 reads TGTGCCAGCAGCTCGCACGGGGCTACGCAGTATTTT. This translates into CASSSHGATQYF.

This chain connects TRBV7-2 to TRBJ2-3; D remains ambiguous. Germline loops: CDR1 SGHTA, CDR2 FQGNSA. V lost 5 bases and J lost 11, with 17 bases in between. The length of the CDR3 is 13 residues. The CDR3, as DNA: TGTGCCAGCAGCCCAACCCCGCCGGTTTTGCAGTATTTT. Translated: CASSPTPPVLQYF.

This chain joins TRBV10-3 and TRBJ1-2, with a tentative D call TRBD1 (5 bases). The ends were cut back, 11 bases at V and 2 bases at J, with 18 bases in the middle. The V gene's germline CDR1 is ENHRY and CDR2 SYGVKD. The CDR3 extends over 14 amino acids. This CDR3 is CAVGLEGSNYGYTF. Written as DNA, the CDR3 is TGTGCCGTCGGACTCGAGGGGTCGAACTATGGCTACACCTTC.

This clone was seen just once. The chain uses TRBV12-3 or TRBV12-4 and TRBJ1-2, with unresolved D. This CDR3 region has 13 residues. The V end lost 3 bases, the J end lost 4 bases, and 9 bases lay between the germline ends. DNA of the CDR3: TGTGCCAGCAGTTTTAGGGAGACCTATGGCTACACCTTC. Its protein product is CASSFRETYGYTF.

In regard to this clone: At one boundary the junction diverges from the germline segment, which might be a read error. The same CDR3 can be traced to other DNA sequences in this sample. V is TRBV27 and J is TRBJ2-3; D gene ambiguous. Germline V CDR1 and CDR2: MNHEY, SMNVEV (reference sequence). The CDR3 length is 12 residues. CDR3 bases: TGTGCCAGTAGTTTTAACACAGATACGCAGTATTTT. It yields the protein CASSFNTDTQYF.

The rearrangement links TRBV7-2 to TRBJ2-3; D is tentatively TRBD1 or TRBD2 (6 bases each). Trimming left V 5 bases short and J 4 bases short, with 19 bases between. Germline V gives CDR1 SGHTA, CDR2 FQGNSA. The CDR3 has 16 amino acids. This CDR3 is CASSPRPAGGADTQYF. CDR3 nucleotides: TGTGCCAGCAGCCCTCGACCGGCCGGGGGCGCAGATACGCAGTATTTT.

The rearrangement joins TRBV10-3 to TRBJ1-2; D might be TRBD1 (5 bases). The CDR3 spans 17 residues. Trimming removed 3 bases at V and 0 bases at J, with 17 bases between. From germline, CDR1 is ENHRY and CDR2 SYGVKD. The CDR3 coding sequence is TGTGCCATCAGTGACCCGACAGATTCCCAAGCTAACTATGGCTACACCTTC. It translates to CAISDPTDSQANYGYTF.

The chain joins TRBV7-2 to TRBJ2-7, with D unresolved. The germline V gene encodes CDR1 SGHTA and CDR2 FQGNSA. V dropped 5 bases and J dropped 9 bases, with 14 bases sitting between them. The CDR3 totals 12 residues. This CDR3 reads CASSRINQWQYF. The CDR3 DNA reads TGTGCCAGCAGCCGCATTAACCAGTGGCAGTACTTC. The full variable domain, completed using reference TRBV7-2 and TRBJ2-7, is GAGVSQSPSNKVTEKGKDVELRCDPISGHTALYWYRQSLGQGLEFLIYFQGNSAPDKSGLPSDRFSAERTGGSVSTLTIQRTQQEDSAVYLCASSRINQWQYFGPGTRLTVT.

A few counts support this clone. This chain joins TRBV5-5 and TRBJ2-1; TRBD2 aligns across 10 bases. The CDR3 runs 17 residues. V shed 1 base, J shed 3 bases, and the junction held 7 bases outside the gene matches. The V gene's germline CDR1 is SGHKS and CDR2 YYEKEE (reference sequence). The DNA of the CDR3 is TGTGCCAGCAGCTTGTCCGATACTAGCGGGATCTACAATGAGCAGTTCTTC. This translates into CASSLSDTSGIYNEQFF.